These 18 T cell receptor beta chains were all obtained from the same sample, sequenced in a study of blood T cell repertoires in COVID-19 (TCRdb year 2020). Receptor amplification or capture employed the immunoSEQ multiplex PCR assay. TCRdb obtained this table from immuneACCESS and retained in-frame rearrangements with V and J assigned. These tables miss some clones; where compared with another copy, unresolved V genes account for less than half of the shortfall, and the remainder is unexplained. This sample lists 30,000 to 40,000 clones; approximately 84% were detected once. The top ten constitute approximately 15% of the sample. Material for sequencing was peripheral blood. All receptors come from a human donor in a cohort sampled during active COVID-19.

The V and J genes are TRBV9 and TRBJ1-1; D is uncertain. Trimming took off 0 bases at V and 4 bases at J, with 16 bases between the two ends. Per germline, CDR1 SGDLS and CDR2 YYNGEE. The CDR3 is 16 amino acids. The CDR3 spells CASSVEVGEGRTEAFF. The CDR3 DNA sequence: TGTGCCAGCAGCGTAGAAGTGGGAGAAGGTCGCACTGAAGCTTTCTTT.

This sequence joins TRBV20-1 and TRBJ2-5; D tentatively reads TRBD1 or TRBD2 (6 bases each). The CDR3 covers 12 residues. CDR1 and CDR2 (germline): DFQATT, SNEGSKA (reference sequence). V gave up 4 bases and J gave up 4 bases, with 10 bases separating them. The CDR3 DNA is TGCAGTGCTAATGAGGGGGGAGAGACCCAGTACTTC. Protein: CSANEGGETQYF.

The chain links TRBV5-1 to TRBJ2-7, with D hard to call. V gave up 0 bases and J gave up 3 bases, with 7 bases separating them. Per germline, CDR1 SGHRS and CDR2 YFSETQ. This CDR3 spans 13 amino acids. CDR3 sequence: CASSLGVGYEQYF. The CDR3 nucleotides read TGCGCCAGCAGCTTGGGCGTCGGCTACGAGCAGTACTTC. Full variable domain (rest looked up from reference TRBV5-1 and TRBJ2-7): KAGVTQTPRYLIKTRGQQVTLSCSPISGHRSVSWYQQTPGQGLQFLFEYFSETQRNKGNFPGRFSGRQFSNSRSEMNVSTLELGDSALYLCASSLGVGYEQYFGPGTRLTVT.

The V and J genes are TRBV5-1 and TRBJ2-1; TRBD2 agrees at 9 bases. This CDR3 has 18 amino acids. V trimming: 0 bases; J trimming: 0 bases; junction bases outside the gene matches: 7. CDR1 SGHRS and CDR2 YFSETQ come from the germline V gene. The CDR3 protein is CASSLALAGRSSYNEQFF. In DNA, the CDR3 is TGCGCCAGCAGCTTGGCGCTAGCGGGGCGCAGCTCCTACAATGAGCAGTTCTTC.

The DNA for the CDR3 is TGTGCCAGCAGCCAAGCTATGGGCTACACCTTC. This codes for CASSQAMGYTF. The chain employs TRBV3-1 (or the pseudogene TRBV3-2) and TRBJ1-2; no clear D gene. Germline V gene lookup returns CDR1 LGHDT and CDR2 YNNKEL (reference sequence). Between the trimmed V and J ends, which lost 1 base and 8 bases, there was a span of 5 bases. This CDR3 contains 11 residues.

This clone has just a few counts. The gene calls are TRBV23-1 and TRBJ2-7; tentatively, D is TRBD1 (5 bases). TRBV23-1 is filed as an ORF, its function uncertain. Trimming took off 0 bases at V and 2 bases at J, with 11 bases between the two ends. The CDR3 has 15 amino acids. As DNA, the CDR3 is TGCGCCAGCAGTCAATCGGTGACAGAAGCCTACGAGCAGTACTTC. Translating it yields CASSQSVTEAYEQYF.

This rearrangement joins TRBV29-1 to TRBJ2-1, with unresolved D. The CDR3 totals 12 residues. V lost 1 base and J lost 7, with 8 bases in between. Germline V gene data show CDR1 as SQVTM and CDR2 as ANQGSEA. The CDR3 loop is CSVEVARNEQFF. CDR3 DNA: TGCAGCGTTGAAGTAGCCAGAAATGAGCAGTTCTTC.

This chain joins TRBV2 and TRBJ1-1; D is undetermined. CDR3 length equals 15 residues. Trimming took 7 bases from V and 0 from J, leaving 15 bases between them. The V gene's germline CDR1 is SNHLY and CDR2 FYNNEI. The CDR3 here is CASTESELMNTEAFF. The CDR3, as DNA: TGTGCCAGCACCGAAAGTGAGCTTATGAACACTGAAGCTTTCTTT.

The V and J genes are TRBV11-3 and TRBJ2-5, with 11 bases identical to TRBD2. J lost 2 bases, V lost 1 base, and 9 bases had no gene match. The CDR3 has 18 residues. The germline CDR1 and CDR2 sequences are SGHNT and YENEEA. The CDR3 DNA follows: TGTGCCAGCAGCTTAGGCTTGGCACTAGCGGGAGAACAAGAGACCCAGTACTTC. Translated, it gives CASSLGLALAGEQETQYF.

V usage is TRBV18 and J usage is TRBJ2-7; 12 bases map to TRBD1. The V gene's germline CDR1 is KGHSH and CDR2 LQKENI. V lost 4 bases and J lost 5; bases outside the gene matches: 6. The CDR3 contains 15 residues. The CDR3 nucleotides read TGTGCCAGCTCACTCCGGGACAGGGGGCTCGACGAGCAGTACTTC. It encodes CASSLRDRGLDEQYF. Together with reference TRBV18 and TRBJ2-7, the CDR3 gives the full variable domain: NAGVMQNPRHLVRRRGQEARLRCSPMKGHSHVYWYRQLPEEGLKFMVYLQKENIIDESGMPKERFSAEFPKEGPSILRIQQVVRGDSAAYFCASSLRDRGLDEQYFGPGTRLTVT.

The rearrangement joins TRBV15 to TRBJ2-3; 10 bases are a match to TRBD1. CDR1 is LNHNV and CDR2 is YYDKDF in the germline V gene (reference sequence). The J segment lost 6 bases and the V segment lost 6 bases, leaving 6 bases of the junction unmatched. The CDR3 length is 14 residues. The CDR3 region is CATREDRGSDTQYF. The CDR3 nucleotides read TGTGCCACCAGGGAGGACAGGGGGTCTGATACGCAGTATTTT. Complete variable domain (other parts from reference TRBV15 and TRBJ2-3): DAMVIQNPRYQVTQFGKPVTLSCSQTLNHNVMYWYQQKSSQAPKLLFHYYDKDFNNEADTPDNFQSRRPNTSFCFLDIRSPGLGDTAMYLCATREDRGSDTQYFGPGTRLTVL.

The chain carries TRBV3-1 (or the pseudogene TRBV3-2) and TRBJ2-5; 10 bases are shared with TRBD2. The germline gives CDR1 LGHDT, CDR2 YNNKEL (reference sequence). Trimming took 6 bases from V and 5 from J; bases not matched to a gene: 15. CDR3 length: 17 residues. The CDR3 DNA sequence: TGTGCCAGCAGTAAAGGGCTAGCGGGGGCCCCCAGGGAGACCCAGTACTTC. Translation: CASSKGLAGAPRETQYF.

The gene calls are TRBV3-1 (or the pseudogene TRBV3-2) and TRBJ2-3, with D tentatively TRBD2 (5 bases). The length of the CDR3 is 14 residues. Trimming cost V 2 bases and J 2 bases, with 8 bases left between them. Per germline, CDR1 LGHDT and CDR2 YNNKEL (reference sequence). CDR3 protein: CASSQTGDTDTQYF. The CDR3 DNA is TGTGCCAGCAGCCAAACCGGGGACACAGATACGCAGTATTTT.

By share of the sample, this clone is medium-sized. The rearrangement joins TRBV15 to TRBJ2-3, with D maybe TRBD2 (5 bases). Trimming removed 1 base from V and 5 bases from J, with 22 bases in between. The length of the CDR3 is 18 residues. Germline CDR1 and CDR2: LNHNV and YYDKDF (reference sequence). CDR3 in amino acids: CATSRGGLGGTTGDTQYF. The CDR3 region has the DNA TGTGCCACCAGCAGAGGCGGCCTAGGAGGAACCACGGGAGATACGCAGTATTTT. Complete variable domain (other parts from reference TRBV15 and TRBJ2-3): DAMVIQNPRYQVTQFGKPVTLSCSQTLNHNVMYWYQQKSSQAPKLLFHYYDKDFNNEADTPDNFQSRRPNTSFCFLDIRSPGLGDTAMYLCATSRGGLGGTTGDTQYFGPGTRLTVL.

The chain carries TRBV6-4 and TRBJ1-5; 8 positions agree with TRBD1. V shed 5 bases, J shed 7 bases, and the junction held 4 bases outside the gene matches. The CDR3 loop spans 13 amino acids. Per the germline V gene, CDR1 is MRHNA and CDR2 is SNTAGT. The CDR3 here is CASSQGARQPQHF. The CDR3 DNA is TGTGCCAGCAGTCAGGGGGCAAGGCAGCCCCAGCATTTT.

The chain uses TRBV2 and TRBJ2-1, with a tentative D call TRBD1 (6 bases). CDR1 is SNHLY and CDR2 is FYNNEI in the germline V gene. The V end was cut by 4 bases, the J end by 3 bases, with 10 bases between. The CDR3 runs to 14 residues. This CDR3 reads CASSASRGYNEQFF. DNA for the CDR3: TGTGCCAGCAGTGCTTCCAGGGGCTACAATGAGCAGTTCTTC.

This chain connects TRBV9 to TRBJ2-5; possibly TRBD1 for D (6 bases). V dropped 3 bases and J dropped 7 bases, with 13 bases sitting between them. Germline V gene data show CDR1 as SGDLS and CDR2 as YYNGEE. The CDR3 consists of 13 residues. The CDR3, as DNA: TGTGCCAGCAGCGGCAGGGGTTATGGGACCCAGTACTTC. Translating it yields CASSGRGYGTQYF.

The V and J genes are TRBV7-3 and TRBJ2-5, with 7 nucleotides matching TRBD1. The V gene's germline CDR1 is SGHTA and CDR2 FQGTGA. The CDR3 runs 13 residues. J was trimmed by 7 bases and V by 4 bases; bases with no gene match: 6. Here the CDR3 DNA reads TGTGCCAGCAGCTCACGACAGGGAGCGACCCAGTACTTC. This encodes CASSSRQGATQYF.